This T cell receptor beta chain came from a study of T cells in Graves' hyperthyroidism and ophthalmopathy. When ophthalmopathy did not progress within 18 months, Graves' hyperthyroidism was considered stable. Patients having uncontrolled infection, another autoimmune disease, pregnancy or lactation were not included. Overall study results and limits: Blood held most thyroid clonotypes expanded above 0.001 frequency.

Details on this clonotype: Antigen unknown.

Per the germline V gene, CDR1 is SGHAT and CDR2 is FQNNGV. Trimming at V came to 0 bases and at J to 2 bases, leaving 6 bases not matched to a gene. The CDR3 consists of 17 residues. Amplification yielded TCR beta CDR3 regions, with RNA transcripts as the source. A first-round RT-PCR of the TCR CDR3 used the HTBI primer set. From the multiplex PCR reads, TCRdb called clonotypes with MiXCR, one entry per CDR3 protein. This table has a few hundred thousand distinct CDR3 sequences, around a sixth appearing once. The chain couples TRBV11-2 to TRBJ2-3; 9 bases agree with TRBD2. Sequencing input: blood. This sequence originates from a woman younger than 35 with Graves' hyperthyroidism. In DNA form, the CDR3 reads TGTGCCAGCAGCTTAGAGGCAGCGGGAGGATCCACAGATACGCAGTATTTT. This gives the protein CASSLEAAGGSTDTQYF.